This T cell receptor beta chain originates from a study of OX40 agonist ivuxolimab in advanced cancers. Overall study context: With a range of roughly 20 to 85, age averaged roughly 60 years, and around 83% were male.

TCRdb keeps only in-frame clones here, not all; method: immunoSEQ multiplex PCR. Here the sample spans over 50,000 clones, over 80% being singletons. The CDR3 length is 14 residues. CDR1 is MNHEY and CDR2 is SVGAGI in the germline V gene. Deletions cut 6 bases from V and 9 bases from J, with 18 bases between. Autoimmune disease history or systemic immunosuppression excluded patients. The origin of this receptor is an adult with an advanced solid tumor such as melanoma, head and neck, liver or kidney cancer. V is TRBV6-5 and J is TRBJ2-1; the D gene is possibly TRBD2 (7 bases). The material sequenced was CD4+ or CD8+ T cells sorted from blood, taken in a trial of the OX40 agonist ivuxolimab. Here the CDR3 DNA reads TGTGCCAGCAGGGGGGGGCCAGGGGACGCTGAGCAGTTCTTC. Protein sequence: CASRGGPGDAEQFF.